This T cell receptor beta chain was sequenced for a study of blood T cells in healthy people across ages. A second about 6 to 11 cycle PCR used barcoded and J-beta primers. TCRdb processed the 5' RACE reads anew with MiXCR; each CDR3 protein has one entry. The table has about 1.4 million distinct CDR3 sequences, roughly 59% seen once. The CDR3 contains 15 residues. V was clipped by 4 bases and J by 6 bases, with 17 bases between them. Germline V CDR1 and CDR2: MNHEY, SVGAGI. This clonotype was seen a handful of times. The source of this sequence is a young man in good health. The chain carries TRBV6-5 and TRBJ2-3, with D maybe TRBD1 (6 bases). The sequencing sample was made of blood. The DNA for the CDR3 is TGTGCCAGCAGTTCCGGGACACACCCCGGGGATACGCAGTATTTT. Its protein product is CASSSGTHPGDTQYF.